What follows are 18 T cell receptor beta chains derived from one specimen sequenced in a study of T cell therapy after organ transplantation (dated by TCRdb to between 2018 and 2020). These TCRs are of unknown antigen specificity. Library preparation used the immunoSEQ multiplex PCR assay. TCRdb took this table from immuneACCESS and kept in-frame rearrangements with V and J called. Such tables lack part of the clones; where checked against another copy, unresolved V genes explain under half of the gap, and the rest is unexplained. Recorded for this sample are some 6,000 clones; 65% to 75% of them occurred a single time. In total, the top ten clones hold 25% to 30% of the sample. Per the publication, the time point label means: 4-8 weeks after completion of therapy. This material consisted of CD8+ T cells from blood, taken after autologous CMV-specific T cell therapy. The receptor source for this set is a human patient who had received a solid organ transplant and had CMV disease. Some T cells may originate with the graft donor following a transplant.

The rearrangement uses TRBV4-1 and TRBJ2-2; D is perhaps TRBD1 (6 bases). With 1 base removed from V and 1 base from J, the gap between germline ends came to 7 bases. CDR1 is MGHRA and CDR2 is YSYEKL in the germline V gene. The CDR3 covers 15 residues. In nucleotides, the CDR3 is TGCGCCAGCAGCCAAGTGGGACAGAACACCGGGGAGCTGTTTTTT. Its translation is CASSQVGQNTGELFF.

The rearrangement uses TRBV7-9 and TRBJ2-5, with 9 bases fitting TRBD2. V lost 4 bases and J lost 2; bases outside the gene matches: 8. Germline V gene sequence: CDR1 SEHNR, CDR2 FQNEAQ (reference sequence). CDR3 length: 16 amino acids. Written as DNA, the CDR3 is TGTGCCAGCAGCTCAATTGGGACTAGCCGGCAAGAGACCCAGTACTTC. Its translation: CASSSIGTSRQETQYF.

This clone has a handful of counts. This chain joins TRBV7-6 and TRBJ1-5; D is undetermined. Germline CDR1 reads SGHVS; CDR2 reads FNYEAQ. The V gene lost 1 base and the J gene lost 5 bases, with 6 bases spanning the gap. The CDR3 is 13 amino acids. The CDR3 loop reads CASSLGGDQPQHF. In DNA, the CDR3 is TGTGCCAGCAGCTTAGGGGGAGATCAGCCCCAGCATTTT.

The CDR3 sequence is CASSLVLAGEASYNEQFF. The DNA of the CDR3 is TGTGCCAGCAGCTTAGTACTAGCGGGAGAGGCCTCCTACAATGAGCAGTTCTTC. The rearrangement joins TRBV7-2 to TRBJ2-1, with TRBD2 matching over 11 bases. Per germline, CDR1 SGHTA and CDR2 FQGNSA. V shed 1 base and J 0 bases; nucleotides not matched to a gene: 5. The CDR3 has 18 residues.

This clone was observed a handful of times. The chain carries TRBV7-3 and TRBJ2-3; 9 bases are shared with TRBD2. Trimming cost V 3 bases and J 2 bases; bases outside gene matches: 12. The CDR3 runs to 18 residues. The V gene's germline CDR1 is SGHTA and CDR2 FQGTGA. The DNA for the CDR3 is TGTGCCAGCAGCTTTTCGGCCTTTAGCGGGAGTGACACAGATACGCAGTATTTT. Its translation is CASSFSAFSGSDTDTQYF.

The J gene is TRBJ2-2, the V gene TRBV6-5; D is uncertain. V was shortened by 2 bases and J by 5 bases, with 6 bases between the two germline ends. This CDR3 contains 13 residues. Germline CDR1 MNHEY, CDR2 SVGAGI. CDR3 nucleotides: TGTGCCAGCAGTTACGTTGGTACCGGGGAGCTGTTTTTT. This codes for CASSYVGTGELFF.

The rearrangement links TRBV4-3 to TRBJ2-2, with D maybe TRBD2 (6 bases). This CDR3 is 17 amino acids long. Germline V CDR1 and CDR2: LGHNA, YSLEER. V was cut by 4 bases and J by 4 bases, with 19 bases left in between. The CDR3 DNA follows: TGCGCCAGCAGCCCCAAGGGGCGGGGAGTGGGCACCGGGGAGCTGTTTTTT. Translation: CASSPKGRGVGTGELFF.

In DNA, the CDR3 is TGTGCCAGCAGTTTTGAGACAGGGGGCACCGACCAAGAGACCCAGTACTTC. Translated: CASSFETGGTDQETQYF. This rearrangement joins TRBV7-9 to TRBJ2-5; 10 nucleotides align to TRBD1. In germline, CDR1 is SEHNR, CDR2 FQNEAQ (reference sequence). Unmatched junction bases numbered 10, after V lost 6 bases and J lost 0 bases. The CDR3 is made up of 17 amino acids.

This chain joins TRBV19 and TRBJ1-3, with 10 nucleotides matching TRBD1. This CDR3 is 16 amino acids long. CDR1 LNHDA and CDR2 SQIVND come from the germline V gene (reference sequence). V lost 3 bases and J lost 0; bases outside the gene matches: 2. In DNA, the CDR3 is TGTGCCAGTAGTATGGACAGGGGGTCCTCTGGAAACACCATATATTTT. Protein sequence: CASSMDRGSSGNTIYF.

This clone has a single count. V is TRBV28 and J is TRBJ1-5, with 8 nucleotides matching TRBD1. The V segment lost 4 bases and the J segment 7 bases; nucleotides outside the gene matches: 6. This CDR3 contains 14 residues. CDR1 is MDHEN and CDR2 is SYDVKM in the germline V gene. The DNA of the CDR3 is TGTGCCAGCAGTTCGAGGACAGGGATCCAGCCCCAGCATTTT. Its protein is CASSSRTGIQPQHF.

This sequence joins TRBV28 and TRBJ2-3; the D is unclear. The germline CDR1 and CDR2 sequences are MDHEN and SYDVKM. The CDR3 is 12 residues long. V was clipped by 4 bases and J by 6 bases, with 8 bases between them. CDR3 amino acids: CASSSSPDTQYF. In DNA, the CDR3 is TGTGCCAGCAGTTCTTCTCCGGATACGCAGTATTTT.

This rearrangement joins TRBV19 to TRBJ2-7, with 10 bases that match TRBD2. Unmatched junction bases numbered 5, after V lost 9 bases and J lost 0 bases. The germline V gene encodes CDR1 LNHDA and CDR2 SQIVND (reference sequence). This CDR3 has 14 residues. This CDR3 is CASRGTSVSYEQYF. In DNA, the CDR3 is TGTGCCAGCCGAGGGACTAGCGTCTCCTACGAGCAGTACTTC. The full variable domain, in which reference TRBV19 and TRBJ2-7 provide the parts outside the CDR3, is DGGITQSPKYLFRKEGQNVTLSCEQNLNHDAMYWYRQDPGQGLRLIYYSQIVNDFQKGDIAEGYSVSREKKESFPLTVTSAQKNPTAFYLCASRGTSVSYEQYFGPGTRLTVT.

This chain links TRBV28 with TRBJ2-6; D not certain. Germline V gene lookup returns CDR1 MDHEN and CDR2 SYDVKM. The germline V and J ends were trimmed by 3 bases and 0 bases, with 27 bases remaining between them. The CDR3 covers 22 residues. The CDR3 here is CASSFPTWVQPRTNSGANVLTF. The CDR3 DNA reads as TGTGCCAGCAGTTTCCCCACTTGGGTCCAGCCCCGAACTAACTCTGGGGCCAACGTCCTGACTTTC.

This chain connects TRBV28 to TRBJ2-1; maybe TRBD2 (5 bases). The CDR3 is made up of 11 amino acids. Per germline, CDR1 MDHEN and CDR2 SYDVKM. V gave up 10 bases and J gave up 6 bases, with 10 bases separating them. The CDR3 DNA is TGTGCCACGACTAACTTCAATGAGCAGTTCTTC. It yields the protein CATTNFNEQFF.

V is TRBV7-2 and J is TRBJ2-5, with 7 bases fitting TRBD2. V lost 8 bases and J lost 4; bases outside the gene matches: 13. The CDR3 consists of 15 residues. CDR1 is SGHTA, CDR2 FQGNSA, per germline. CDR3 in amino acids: CASGLRLAAAETQYF. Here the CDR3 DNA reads TGTGCCAGCGGCCTAAGGCTAGCGGCCGCAGAGACCCAGTACTTC.

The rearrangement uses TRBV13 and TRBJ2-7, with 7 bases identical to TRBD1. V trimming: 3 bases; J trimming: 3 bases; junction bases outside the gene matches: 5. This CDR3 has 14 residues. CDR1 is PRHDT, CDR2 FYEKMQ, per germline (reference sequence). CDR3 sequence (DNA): TGTGCCAGCAGCTTTACCGACAGGGTCTACGAGCAGTACTTC. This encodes CASSFTDRVYEQYF.

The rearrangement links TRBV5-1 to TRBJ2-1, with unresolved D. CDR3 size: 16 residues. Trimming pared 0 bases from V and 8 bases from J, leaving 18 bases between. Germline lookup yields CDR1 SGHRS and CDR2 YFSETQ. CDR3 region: CASSLVSRSFSHEQFF. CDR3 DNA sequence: TGCGCCAGCAGCTTGGTATCTAGGAGTTTTTCCCATGAGCAGTTCTTC.

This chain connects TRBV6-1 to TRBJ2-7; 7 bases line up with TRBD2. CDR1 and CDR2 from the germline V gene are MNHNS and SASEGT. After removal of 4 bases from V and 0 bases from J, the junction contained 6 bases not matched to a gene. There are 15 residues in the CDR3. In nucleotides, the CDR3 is TGTGCCAGCAGTGCCGGACTAGGTAGCTCCTACGAGCAGTACTTC. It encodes CASSAGLGSSYEQYF.